The rows below give T cell receptor beta chains drawn from one sample of a study of cytomegalovirus exposure and HLA in healthy donors. The repertoire was sequenced with immunoSEQ multiplex PCR; TCRdb's copy has only in-frame clones and lacks some. Among under 200,000 clones, 81% were seen once, and the ten largest hold roughly 13%. Sample: PBMCs. Every receptor here comes from a woman aged 45-65 years in good health and CMV-seronegative. Each CDR3 is given with its conserved first and last residue. D genes are given only for firm matches. Clone size is not always given. Where it is, it says once, few, many or a class for expanded clones.

D gene: .
CDR3 length: 15
clone size: .
V gene: TRBV27
J gene: TRBJ2-7
CDR3 DNA: TGTGCCAGCAGTTTATCCGGGCAGGGGACCTACGAGCAGTACTTC
CDR3 protein: CASSLSGQGTYEQYF

D gene: TRBD1
CDR3 length: 14
clone size: .
V gene: TRBV6-5
J gene: TRBJ1-6
CDR3 DNA: TGTGCCAGCAGCGGGGACAGGGCTAATTCACCCCTCCACTTT
CDR3 protein: CASSGDRANSPLHF

D gene: TRBD1
CDR3 length: 12
clone size: .
V gene: TRBV19
J gene: TRBJ2-3
CDR3 DNA: TGTGCCAGCGGGACAGGCACAGATACGCAGTATTTT
CDR3 protein: CASGTGTDTQYF

D gene: .
CDR3 length: 14
clone size: .
V gene: TRBV10-1
J gene: TRBJ2-7
CDR3 DNA: TGCGCCAGCAGTGAGGGCACCGCGGGTGGGGAGCAGTACTTC
CDR3 protein: CASSEGTAGGEQYF

D gene: .
CDR3 length: 14
clone size: .
V gene: TRBV19
J gene: TRBJ1-6
CDR3 DNA: TGTGCCAGTAGTATCCTACAGGGTGAGTCACCCCTCCACTTT
CDR3 protein: CASSILQGESPLHF

D gene: TRBD1
CDR3 length: 13
clone size: .
V gene: TRBV29-1
J gene: TRBJ1-4
CDR3 DNA: TGCAGCGTTGGGGTAAGGGACAGCGAAAAACTGTTTTTT
CDR3 protein: CSVGVRDSEKLFF

D gene: .
CDR3 length: 16
clone size: .
V gene: TRBV5-1
J gene: TRBJ2-1
CDR3 DNA: TGCGCCAGCAGCTTGGGACTCAGTAGCTCCTACAATGAGCAGTTCTTC
CDR3 protein: CASSLGLSSSYNEQFF

D gene: TRBD1
CDR3 length: 16
clone size: .
V gene: TRBV6-1
J gene: TRBJ2-5
CDR3 DNA: TGTGCCAGCAGTGAACTAACCGGGACAGTACAAGAGACCCAGTACTTC
CDR3 protein: CASSELTGTVQETQYF

D gene: .
CDR3 length: 13
clone size: .
V gene: TRBV19
J gene: TRBJ2-1
CDR3 DNA: TGTGCCAGTAGTAGCAGGGGATACAATGAGCAGTTCTTC
CDR3 protein: CASSSRGYNEQFF

D gene: TRBD1
CDR3 length: 14
clone size: .
V gene: TRBV11-2
J gene: TRBJ2-7
CDR3 DNA: TGTGCCAGCAGCGAACGGACAGGGCGCGGCGAGCAGTACTTC
CDR3 protein: CASSERTGRGEQYF

D gene: TRBD2
CDR3 length: 15
clone size: .
V gene: TRBV13
J gene: TRBJ2-3
CDR3 DNA: TGTGCCAGCAGCTCGGGACTAGCTTCCACAGATACGCAGTATTTT
CDR3 protein: CASSSGLASTDTQYF

D gene: TRBD2
CDR3 length: 13
clone size: .
V gene: TRBV2
J gene: TRBJ2-1
CDR3 DNA: TGTGCCAGCGGTAGGGCGGGGGGGGGAGAGCAGTTCTTC
CDR3 protein: CASGRAGGGEQFF

D gene: TRBD1
CDR3 length: 13
clone size: few
V gene: TRBV15
J gene: TRBJ1-2
CDR3 DNA: TGTGCCACCAGCGGACAGGGAGTTGAGGGCTACACCTTC
CDR3 protein: CATSGQGVEGYTF

D gene: .
CDR3 length: 12
clone size: few
V gene: TRBV6-1
J gene: TRBJ2-7
CDR3 DNA: TGTGCCAGTAGTGGCGCCCCCTACGAGCAGTACTTC
CDR3 protein: CASSGAPYEQYF

D gene: TRBD2
CDR3 length: 17
clone size: .
V gene: TRBV28
J gene: TRBJ2-1
CDR3 DNA: TGTGCCAGCAGTTTAATTAGCGGGAGCCTCTACCAGAATGAGCAGTTCTTC
CDR3 protein: CASSLISGSLYQNEQFF

D gene: .
CDR3 length: 13
clone size: .
V gene: TRBV29-1
J gene: TRBJ2-2
CDR3 DNA: TGCAGCGTTGTAGAGAGGAACACCGGGGAGCTGTTTTTT
CDR3 protein: CSVVERNTGELFF

D gene: TRBD1
CDR3 length: 15
clone size: .
V gene: TRBV18
J gene: TRBJ1-3
CDR3 DNA: TGTGCCAGCTCACCTCAACAGGGGGGAGGAAACACCATATATTTT
CDR3 protein: CASSPQQGGGNTIYF

D gene: TRBD2
CDR3 length: 14
clone size: .
V gene: TRBV11-3
J gene: TRBJ2-5
CDR3 DNA: TGTGCCAGCAGTTTTGGGGGGGTCCAAGAGACCCAGTACTTC
CDR3 protein: CASSFGGVQETQYF

D gene: TRBD1
CDR3 length: 15
clone size: .
V gene: TRBV6-1
J gene: TRBJ1-5
CDR3 DNA: TGTGCCAGCAGTGAAATCCTAGGACAGGGCAGGCCCCAGCATTTT
CDR3 protein: CASSEILGQGRPQHF

D gene: .
CDR3 length: 16
clone size: .
V gene: TRBV6-5
J gene: TRBJ1-3
CDR3 DNA: TGTGCCAGCAGTTACTCGCGGTGGAACTCTGGAAACACCATATATTTT
CDR3 protein: CASSYSRWNSGNTIYF

D gene: .
CDR3 length: 12
clone size: .
V gene: TRBV28
J gene: TRBJ2-7
CDR3 DNA: TGTGCCAGCACTGACACGGTTTACGAGCAGTACTTC
CDR3 protein: CASTDTVYEQYF

D gene: TRBD1
CDR3 length: 13
clone size: .
V gene: TRBV6-6
J gene: TRBJ1-1
CDR3 DNA: TGTGCCAGCAGCCTCGACAGGGACACTGAAGCTTTCTTT
CDR3 protein: CASSLDRDTEAFF

D gene: TRBD1
CDR3 length: 15
clone size: .
V gene: TRBV2
J gene: TRBJ1-2
CDR3 DNA: TGTGCCAGCAGCCCCGGACAGGGAGGGTACTATGGCTACACCTTC
CDR3 protein: CASSPGQGGYYGYTF

D gene: TRBD1
CDR3 length: 16
clone size: .
V gene: TRBV9
J gene: TRBJ2-7
CDR3 DNA: TGTGCCAGCAGCGTAGGGGGGGGACAGGGGTCCTACGAGCAGTACTTC
CDR3 protein: CASSVGGGQGSYEQYF

D gene: .
CDR3 length: 11
clone size: .
V gene: TRBV6-6
J gene: TRBJ2-5
CDR3 DNA: TGTGCCAGCACCGCGGGTGAGACCCAGTACTTC
CDR3 protein: CASTAGETQYF

D gene: TRBD1
CDR3 length: 15
clone size: .
V gene: TRBV18
J gene: TRBJ1-1
CDR3 DNA: TGTGCCAGCTCACCGGGGAGACAGGGTGGCACTGAAGCTTTCTTT
CDR3 protein: CASSPGRQGGTEAFF

D gene: TRBD2
CDR3 length: 16
clone size: .
V gene: TRBV16
J gene: TRBJ2-1
CDR3 DNA: TGTGCCAGCAGCCAAGGGACTAGCGGGTTCTACAATGAGCAGTTCTTC
CDR3 protein: CASSQGTSGFYNEQFF

D gene: TRBD1
CDR3 length: 16
clone size: once
V gene: TRBV4-3
J gene: TRBJ1-2
CDR3 DNA: TGCGCCAGCAGCCAAGATTTGGGACAGGGGGCCTATGGCTACACCTTC
CDR3 protein: CASSQDLGQGAYGYTF

D gene: .
CDR3 length: 14
clone size: .
V gene: TRBV6-5
J gene: TRBJ1-2
CDR3 DNA: TGTGCCAGCAGTACCCCCGGACAGACGTATGGCTACACCTTC
CDR3 protein: CASSTPGQTYGYTF

D gene: TRBD1
CDR3 length: 15
clone size: .
V gene: TRBV4-2
J gene: TRBJ1-1
CDR3 DNA: TGTGCCAGCAGCCGCACAGGGGTTGGAGGCACTGAAGCTTTCTTT
CDR3 protein: CASSRTGVGGTEAFF

D gene: TRBD1
CDR3 length: 16
clone size: .
V gene: TRBV28
J gene: TRBJ1-2
CDR3 DNA: TGTGCCAGCAGTTACTTCCATCGACAGGGGGCAAATGGCTACACCTTC
CDR3 protein: CASSYFHRQGANGYTF

D gene: TRBD1
CDR3 length: 14
clone size: .
V gene: TRBV10-3
J gene: TRBJ2-2
CDR3 DNA: TGTGCCATCGGACAGGGGGAAAGGGCCGGGGAGCTGTTTTTT
CDR3 protein: CAIGQGERAGELFF

D gene: TRBD1
CDR3 length: 16
clone size: .
V gene: TRBV7-8
J gene: TRBJ1-1
CDR3 DNA: TGTGCCAGCAGCTTAGCGGGGGACAGGGGTACGAGTGAAGCTTTCTTT
CDR3 protein: CASSLAGDRGTSEAFF

D gene: .
CDR3 length: 12
clone size: .
V gene: TRBV19
J gene: TRBJ1-2
CDR3 DNA: TGTGCCAGTAGTCAACAGGGAAGCGGCTACACCTTC
CDR3 protein: CASSQQGSGYTF